This T cell receptor beta chain comes out of a study of cytomegalovirus exposure and HLA in healthy donors (dated 2017 in TCRdb). For the study in its entirety: An earlier analysis of several hundred of the donors reported more than 250 Gb of sequence data and 120 million or so unique TCR beta sequences from some 180 million T cells. An early release covering over 500 HLA-typed donors comprised about 310 gigabases of sequencing data and tens of millions of unique TCR sequences. Of the roughly 400 genotyped donors, roughly 80% were placed in the genetic ancestry cluster associated with self-reported Caucasian donors. The study was designed to test whether signatures of past pathogen exposure could be identified by cataloging public T cell receptors. The study profiled the T cell repertoires of hundreds of subjects by immunosequencing and related them to cytomegalovirus serostatus. In addition to the first cohort of 666 subjects, a separate validation cohort of under 150 different subjects was used. To predict cytomegalovirus infection status, the study combined high-throughput TCR immunosequencing, statistical association of individual TCRs with disease status, and machine learning. In a later analysis, previously published TCR beta repertoires from fewer than 750 donors were re-analyzed and high-resolution HLA genotyping was added so that TCR occurrence patterns could be studied. Rather than drawing on any new phenotypic data, the later analysis identified candidate immune exposures from TCR beta sequences and the way those sequences occurred across donors. An earlier analysis of around 640 of the donors used high-throughput TCR beta sequencing to judge whether each TCR beta V gene segment behaved as functional or pseudogenic. Donor age, sex, ethnicity and CMV serostatus were compiled together with the repertoire data. A later genetic analysis used genome-wide SNP genotypes for about 60% of the roughly 700 donors, treating that subset as a discovery cohort. All discovery cohort repertoires had been generated using a single sequencing platform. HLA typing covered class I and class II loci at four-digit resolution. The number of typed donors differed by locus: about 620-640 for A, B, C, DRB1 and DQB1; 522 for DQA1; 600 to 610 for DPA1; and approximately 450 for DPB1. Five DR-DQ haplotypes were handled as single units for association and clustering, since linkage in the cohort was strong. Among roughly 400 genotyped donors of the cohort, an average of approximately 240,000 unique TCR beta nucleotide sequences were sequenced per donor, approximately 20% of them non-productive.

For this clone: Its antigen is still unknown. No base quality values were provided; no much bigger clone lies one nucleotide off.

General conclusions and limits of the study: The study gave a list of 150 to 200 TCR beta chains associated with cytomegalovirus. Most CMV-associated TCR beta chains appeared to be HLA-restricted in a later analysis, and the HLA associations seemed to be driven largely by CMV exposure. In a later analysis, HLA-associated TCR beta chains were found to be more clonally expanded and to have lower generation probabilities than equally common non-associated chains. For the cohort, immune exposure information was limited to CMV serostatus. A further reported finding was that TCR beta sequences accurately predicted the HLA-A and HLA-B alleles for most subjects in the first cohort. A few of the identified cytomegalovirus-associated TCR beta chains were confirmed in vitro to be specific for cytomegalovirus antigens. In both the original and validation cohorts, the classifier was reported to diagnose cytomegalovirus status with high specificity and sensitivity. An earlier analysis of approximately 590 of the donors showed that most TCR beta V segments appeared in productive rearrangements either about 87% or about 30% of the time, which broadly matched IMGT annotations. Most TCR sequences were observed very rarely across donors, whereas some public TCRs were present in many individuals. Because counts were too low, roughly 18 rarely observed V segments, including chromosome 9 orphons, were left out of the earlier analysis of about 500 of the donors. A cluster of highly shared sequence variants was judged likely to represent a technical artifact of the sequencing pipeline. Correlated functional status among segregating V segments might be attributable to linkage disequilibrium, but an unknown experimental factor could not be ruled out. A later analysis found that TCR association rates varied across HLA loci, with DRB1 alleles showing the most associated TCRs and HLA-C alleles the fewest. This cohort had only TCR beta chains sequenced, and the lack of alpha or paired-chain data limited which features could be detected. According to the authors, the approach could potentially be generalized to other disease states and immunological phenotypes. In a later genetic analysis, fewer N-insertions in productive TCRs were reported among donors in an Asian-associated ancestry cluster than the roughly 700-donor mean. Strong co-occurrence of HLA alleles, especially DR and DQ, made assigning TCR associations to individual alleles difficult. Some IMGT-functional V segments, including TRBV6-2 and TRBV6-3, could not be distinguished by the 87-base-pair reads and were therefore excluded. In a later analysis, 16,951 TCR beta sequences were associated with specific HLA alleles at a false discovery rate of 0.05. A later analysis reported that several top co-occurrence clusters appeared linked to parvovirus B19, influenza, CMV and Epstein-Barr virus. Because HLA typing was unavailable for some donors at each locus, only the typed subset was used in association tests. A later genetic analysis associated a missense DCLRE1C variant with V-gene and J-gene trimming of TCR beta chains, and an independent cohort replicated the association. Roughly uniform sequencing depth across donors was assumed in presence/absence analyses, although this assumption may not hold.

The library was built by means of the immunoSEQ multiplex PCR assay. A mixture of 60 forward primers for TCR Vbeta segments and 13 reverse primers for TCR Jbeta segments was used in the multiplex PCR. The CDR3 region of rearranged TCR beta genes was amplified from genomic DNA by a multiplex PCR assay. The amplified TCR beta libraries were sequenced on the Illumina HiSeq System as 87-base-pair reads. Under the source paper's analysis protocol: Across the 700 or so repertoires, a later analysis counted approximately 83 million unique TCR beta chains, about 10 million of which were shared by at least two donors. To remove PCR and sequencing errors, raw reads were error-corrected and collapsed into unique sequences using a nearest-neighbor algorithm that merged closely related sequences. To assign V, D and J gene segments, CDR3 sequences were aligned to IMGT reference sequences. For a sequence to be retained, at least a six-nucleotide match to both a V gene segment and a J gene segment was required. A rearrangement counted as productive if the CDR3 had no stop codons and remained in frame with V and J, and every other rearrangement counted as non-productive. Following IMGT convention, CDR3 was defined as the stretch from the second conserved V-encoded cysteine to the conserved J-encoded phenylalanine. In an earlier analysis of roughly 580 of the donors, sequences lacking an unambiguous match to a single V gene segment were excluded. In an earlier analysis of 450 to 700 of the donors, V segments were called functional above 56.7% productive rearrangements and were called segregating when the between-donor standard deviation exceeded 5%. A statistical classification framework was built to diagnose cytomegalovirus status from the catalog of TCR beta chain sequences. A later analysis assigned V and J genes by comparing TCR nucleotide sequences with IMGT/GENE-DB human TR gene sequences. The TCRdist pipeline was used in a later analysis to assign CDR3 sequences and most-parsimonious VDJ recombination scenarios. In a later analysis, each TCR beta chain was defined by its CDR3 amino acid sequence together with its V-gene family, and reads lacking a unique V-gene family were excluded. As a way to deal with suspected cross-contamination and a sequencing artifact, a later analysis dropped hundreds of nucleotide sequences that were highly shared and had low generation probability. In a later analysis, a clonal expansion index was calculated for each public chain from normalized within-repertoire ranks of inferred template counts. Generation probabilities in a later analysis came from a VDJ recombination model fitted to out-of-frame rearrangements, and those results were checked against IGoR. In a later analysis, TCR-TCR, TCR-HLA and TCR-CMV co-occurrence was scored with hypergeometric tests, and a repertoire-size bias correction was applied to TCR pairs. A later analysis estimated false discovery rates by permuting HLA or CMV assignments 20 times. A later analysis grouped co-occurring TCRs with DBSCAN, adding TCRdist sequence similarity when clustering within HLA-allele-positive subsets. Repertoires with fewer than 30,000 or more than 120,000 public chains, plus five repertoires with anomalous nucleotide sharing, were excluded from co-occurrence clustering. TCRdb stores this immuneACCESS table with in-frame sequences only. Part of the clones is absent; in the studies checked, under half of the shortfall reflects unresolved V genes, and no reason is known for the rest. The D gene and trimming were derived from the DNA, and the V and J assignments and clone size from that table. For this sample the table gives about 97,000 clones, of which around 75% were detected only once. The ten largest clonotypes hold 8% to 13% of the sample.

The CDR3 runs 15 residues from the cysteine to the phenylalanine. The entry retains the CDR3 DNA only, 45 bases that are in frame from base 1. After removal of 5 bases from V and 6 bases from J, the junction retains 10 bases not matched to a gene. In the germline V gene, CDR1 corresponds to SGHTA and CDR2 to FQGNSA. The cohort was made up of 500 to 800 healthy bone marrow donors. Cohort members were all nominally healthy when sampled, although unrecorded immune exposures were likely present. The donor was CMV seronegative and belonged to the group of around 400 seronegative cohort members. A peripheral blood sample was provided by each donor, and peripheral blood mononuclear cells were used for TCR beta sequencing. Genomic DNA was extracted from the blood cell samples with the Qiagen DNeasy Blood Extraction Kit.

The chain couples TRBV7-2 to TRBJ2-1, with 7 bases in between that match TRBD1. The sequence came from a man aged 50 or older in good health and CMV-seronegative. The sample was PBMCs. The CDR3 is CASSVGTVGRNEQFF. DNA sequence: TGTGCCAGCAGCGTCGGGACAGTGGGACGCAATGAGCAGTTCTTC.